This T cell receptor (beta chain) comes out of a study of T cell repertoires in cytomegalovirus infection. Study context: Indications came from public TCR beta signatures; they pointed to CMV infection and to a matching HLA type.

Overall study results and limits: The ex vivo response was dominated by HLA-C-restricted CMV-specific TCR beta clonotypes.

Trimming cost V 4 bases and J 7 bases; bases outside gene matches: 7. The CDR3 totals 15 residues. Germline V gene lookup returns CDR1 SGHTA and CDR2 FQGNSA. There are a few counts of this clonotype. Its target is unknown. TCRdb reprocessed the reads via MiXCR and lists one record per CDR3 protein. This sample has some 310,000 distinct CDR3 sequences, with 25% found just once. This TCR came from a human donor in good health (CMV status not recorded). Some clones in this sample may be carry-over from other donors' samples. The gene calls are TRBV7-2 and TRBJ1-4, with 9 bases that match TRBD1. Sequenced material: cultured PBMCs, taken from culture after CMV antigen stimulation. The CDR3 nucleotides are TGTGCCAGCAGCTGGACACAGGGGGCGGGTGAAAAACTGTTTTTT. Its translation is CASSWTQGAGEKLFF.